The 25 T cell receptor beta chains below all came from one sample that was sequenced in a study of blood T cell repertoires in COVID-19. Clones were sequenced by immunoSEQ multiplex PCR, and TCRdb holds only the in-frame ones, with some missing. The sample consists of about 91,000 clones, 88% of them appearing once. Sequencing was carried out using peripheral blood. The receptors come from a woman aged 80 or older with active COVID-19.

V usage is TRBV6-5 and J usage is TRBJ1-4, with a tentative D call TRBD1 (5 bases). Trimming removed 6 bases at V and 5 bases at J, with 16 bases between. The length of the CDR3 is 15 residues. The germline CDR1 and CDR2 sequences are MNHEY and SVGAGI. Here the CDR3 DNA reads TGTGCCAGCAGGGTCGACAGAAGACCAAATGAAAAACTGTTTTTT. Translated: CASRVDRRPNEKLFF.

CDR3 sequence reads: CATAHRDSYEQYF. CDR3 bases: TGTGCCACAGCTCACAGGGACTCCTACGAGCAGTACTTC. V gene TRBV11-3 combines with J gene TRBJ2-7; D is perhaps TRBD1 (6 bases). This CDR3 region has 13 residues. The germline CDR1 and CDR2 sequences are SGHNT and YENEEA. The V end lost 10 bases, the J end lost 0 bases, and 13 bases lay between the germline ends.

This chain connects TRBV5-8 to TRBJ2-1; TRBD2 aligns across 12 bases. The germline CDR1 and CDR2 sequences are SGHTS and YDEGEE. The CDR3 runs 16 residues. V was clipped by 0 bases and J by 10 bases; unmatched bases: 8. The CDR3 loop reads CASSLELAGGVYEQFF. CDR3 DNA: TGTGCCAGCAGCTTGGAGCTAGCGGGAGGGGTGTACGAGCAGTTCTTC.

The J gene is TRBJ2-7, the V gene TRBV28; the match to TRBD1 covers 9 bases. The J segment lost 9 bases and the V segment lost 6 bases, leaving 15 bases of the junction unmatched. This CDR3 is 15 amino acids long. Germline lookup yields CDR1 MDHEN and CDR2 SYDVKM. The CDR3 coding sequence is TGTGCCAGCAGCCCGCCGGACAGGGGTTCTCTAAGGCAGTACTTC. This translates into CASSPPDRGSLRQYF.

This clone is a singleton in its sample. The chain links TRBV4-1 to TRBJ2-5; TRBD1 might be the D (5 bases). V was clipped by 0 bases and J by 4 bases, with 15 bases between them. Germline loops: CDR1 MGHRA, CDR2 YSYEKL. The CDR3 is 16 residues long. The chain's CDR3 is CASSQDVITGVETQYF. In nucleotides, the CDR3 is TGCGCCAGCAGCCAAGATGTTATAACAGGAGTAGAGACCCAGTACTTC.

The rearrangement links TRBV19 to TRBJ1-1; unclear D gene. Deletions cut 3 bases from V and 1 base from J, with 9 bases between. The CDR3 runs to 14 residues. CDR1 is LNHDA and CDR2 is SQIVND in the germline V gene (reference sequence). CDR3 coding DNA: TGTGCCAGTAGTATGATTTCCAGGAACACTGAAGCTTTCTTT. As protein: CASSMISRNTEAFF.

This sequence joins TRBV5-1 and TRBJ2-7; 10 bases are shared with TRBD1. The CDR3 is 15 amino acids. Germline values: CDR1 SGHRS, CDR2 YFSETQ. V shed 0 bases and J 2 bases; nucleotides not matched to a gene: 2. The CDR3 DNA is TGCGCCAGCAGCTTGGGGACAGGGGGAACCTACGAGCAGTACTTC. Translation gives CASSLGTGGTYEQYF.

The CDR3 is CASSLRVPGANVLTF. The CDR3 DNA follows: TGTGCCAGCAGCCTCCGGGTCCCTGGGGCCAACGTCCTGACTTTC. The J gene is TRBJ2-6, the V gene TRBV3-1 (or the pseudogene TRBV3-2), with unresolved D. Germline V gene lookup returns CDR1 LGHDT and CDR2 YNNKEL (reference sequence). The CDR3 totals 15 residues. Deletions cut 4 bases from V and 2 bases from J, with 9 bases between.

The CDR3 spells CASSLVAEYEQYF. The CDR3 region has the DNA TGTGCCAGCAGCTTAGTGGCGGAATACGAGCAGTACTTC. The rearrangement uses TRBV7-2 and TRBJ2-7; D not resolved. Germline lookup yields CDR1 SGHTA and CDR2 FQGNSA. This CDR3 contains 13 residues. The V end was cut by 1 base, the J end by 4 bases, with 8 bases between.

CDR3 nucleotides: TGTGCCAGCAGTGCCCCGAGTAGCGGGAAAGTCGGGGAGCTGTTTTTT. Its translation: CASSAPSSGKVGELFF. The chain couples TRBV27 to TRBJ2-2; TRBD2 agrees at 8 bases. CDR1 and CDR2 (germline): MNHEY, SMNVEV (reference sequence). V lost 5 bases to trimming and J lost 7 bases; unmatched junction nucleotides: 12. There are 16 residues in the CDR3.

This chain links TRBV14 with TRBJ2-2; D is ambiguous. The CDR3 spans 16 residues. V gave up 1 base and J gave up 1 base, with 10 bases separating them. The germline CDR1 and CDR2 sequences are SGHDN and FVKESK. CDR3 DNA sequence: TGTGCCAGCAGCCAAGGTCGGGTCGGGAACACCGGGGAGCTGTTTTTT. It codes for CASSQGRVGNTGELFF.

This chain joins TRBV5-1 and TRBJ2-1; 7 bases agree with TRBD2. This CDR3 spans 15 amino acids. J lost 10 bases, V lost 5 bases, and 15 bases had no gene match. Looked up from germline, CDR1 is SGHRS and CDR2 is YFSETQ. The CDR3 DNA reads TGCGCCAGCAGGGAAAGCGGGATCGCCTTGTGGGAGCAGTTCTTC. Protein sequence: CASRESGIALWEQFF. The full variable domain, rest sourced from reference TRBV5-1 and TRBJ2-1, is KAGVTQTPRYLIKTRGQQVTLSCSPISGHRSVSWYQQTPGQGLQFLFEYFSETQRNKGNFPGRFSGRQFSNSRSEMNVSTLELGDSALYLCASRESGIALWEQFFGPGTRLTVL.

The chain combines TRBV29-1 with TRBJ2-1; 9 bases align to TRBD2. The CDR3 covers 14 residues. Germline V gene lookup returns CDR1 SQVTM and CDR2 ANQGSEA. V shed 5 bases, J shed 6 bases, and the junction held 8 bases outside the gene matches. CDR3 in amino acids: CSVKEPSGANEQFF. The CDR3 DNA reads as TGCAGCGTTAAGGAACCTAGCGGGGCCAATGAGCAGTTCTTC.

A note on this clone: Other DNA sequences in this specimen translate into the identical CDR3. The rearrangement joins TRBV18 to TRBJ2-7; D is undetermined. V was clipped by 4 bases and J by 0 bases, with 4 bases between them. Germline CDR1 KGHSH, CDR2 LQKENI. CDR3 size: 12 residues. DNA for the CDR3: TGTGCCAGCTCACGAGGCTCCTACGAGCAGTACTTC. Translated, it gives CASSRGSYEQYF.

The V and J genes are TRBV28 and TRBJ1-1, with TRBD1 matching over 9 bases. The CDR3 has 16 residues. J lost 4 bases, V lost 4 bases, and 10 bases had no gene match. The V gene's germline CDR1 is MDHEN and CDR2 SYDVKM. CDR3 sequence reads: CASSSRQGVRVTEAFF. The CDR3 DNA sequence: TGTGCCAGCAGTTCGCGACAGGGGGTCAGGGTCACTGAAGCTTTCTTT.

CDR3 DNA: TGTGCCAGCAGACCGACAGGGCCCTATGGCTACACCTTC. It encodes CASRPTGPYGYTF. The rearrangement links TRBV28 to TRBJ1-2; 7 positions match TRBD1. Germline V CDR1 and CDR2: MDHEN, SYDVKM. The CDR3 covers 13 residues. With 6 bases clipped from V and 4 bases from J, the junction kept 5 bases outside the gene matches.

The table lists this clone with a few counts. The rearrangement links TRBV7-9 to TRBJ1-5; D unclear. CDR3 size: 12 residues. Between the trimmed V and J ends, which lost 1 base and 9 bases, there was a span of 7 bases. Germline CDR1 reads SEHNR; CDR2 reads FQNEAQ (reference sequence). In DNA form, the CDR3 reads TGTGCCAGCAGCTTAGTGACGGGGCCCCAGCATTTT. Translating it yields CASSLVTGPQHF.

This chain uses TRBV3-1 (or the pseudogene TRBV3-2) with TRBJ2-7, with TRBD1 matching 10 bases. Germline trimming cut 5 bases from V and 6 bases from J; bases unmatched to any gene: 7. Germline-derived CDR1 and CDR2 are LGHDT and YNNKEL (reference sequence). The CDR3 is made up of 14 amino acids. This CDR3 is CASSARQGAFEQYF. In nucleotides, the CDR3 is TGTGCCAGCAGCGCCCGACAGGGGGCCTTCGAGCAGTACTTC.

The CDR3, as DNA: TGTGCCAGCAGCTTGGACTTGAGGCGCAATGAAAAACTGTTTTTT. Its protein is CASSLDLRRNEKLFF. This chain uses TRBV5-4 with TRBJ1-4; no firm D call. Germline V CDR1 and CDR2: SGHNT, YYREEE (reference sequence). V was trimmed by 0 bases and J by 5 bases, leaving 11 bases between them. CDR3 length: 15 amino acids. The variable domain in full, completed from reference TRBV5-4 and TRBJ1-4, reads ETGVTQSPTHLIKTRGQQVTLRCSSQSGHNTVSWYQQALGQGPQFIFQYYREEENGRGNFPPRFSGLQFPNYSSELNVNALELDDSALYLCASSLDLRRNEKLFFGSGTQLSVL.

The CDR3 DNA is TGCAGTGCTAGTGGGGCGGGAGATGGCTCCTACAATGAGCAGTTCTTC. It specifies CSASGAGDGSYNEQFF. The chain uses TRBV20-1 and TRBJ2-1; 7 nucleotides line up with TRBD2. This CDR3 has 16 residues. Germline-derived CDR1 and CDR2 are DFQATT and SNEGSKA (reference sequence). Germline trimming cut 3 bases from V and 0 bases from J; bases unmatched to any gene: 8.

This clone was counted a few times. This rearrangement joins TRBV28 to TRBJ1-2; a possible D gene is TRBD1 (5 bases). Trimming removed 4 bases from V and 2 bases from J, with 8 bases in between. The V gene's germline CDR1 is MDHEN and CDR2 SYDVKM. There are 13 residues in the CDR3. The CDR3 here is CASSYRSNYGYTF. CDR3 nucleotide sequence: TGTGCCAGCAGTTACAGGTCGAACTATGGCTACACCTTC.

The chain links TRBV5-5 to TRBJ2-6; D gene unclear. Trimming pared 1 base from V and 0 bases from J, leaving 8 bases between. The CDR3 is made up of 16 amino acids. The germline V gene has CDR1 SGHKS and CDR2 YYEKEE (reference sequence). The CDR3 nucleotides are TGTGCCAGCAGCTTGTCCCCGGGCTCTGGGGCCAACGTCCTGACTTTC. Protein product: CASSLSPGSGANVLTF. Combining the CDR3 with reference TRBV5-5 and TRBJ2-6 gives the whole variable domain DAGVTQSPTHLIKTRGQQVTLRCSPISGHKSVSWYQQVLGQGPQFIFQYYEKEERGRGNFPDRFSARQFPNYSSELNVNALLLGDSALYLCASSLSPGSGANVLTFGAGSRLTVL.

The chain uses TRBV28 and TRBJ2-4; 8 bases fit TRBD1. J lost 2 bases, V lost 5 bases, and 5 bases had no gene match. The CDR3 is 15 amino acids. CDR1 is MDHEN and CDR2 is SYDVKM in the germline V gene. CDR3 amino acids: CASSGYRGTKNIQYF. CDR3 nucleotides: TGTGCCAGCAGTGGATACAGGGGGACCAAAAACATTCAGTACTTC.

The chain combines TRBV27 with TRBJ2-1; TRBD2 matches at 11 bases. Germline trimming cut 7 bases from V and 5 bases from J; bases unmatched to any gene: 19. The CDR3 contains 19 residues. Looked up from germline, CDR1 is MNHEY and CDR2 is SMNVEV (reference sequence). CDR3 in DNA: TGTGCCAGCACCCCCCCGGGGGTAGCGGGAGGGGTTTTAGACAATGAGCAGTTCTTC. It codes for CASTPPGVAGGVLDNEQFF.

The rearrangement uses TRBV4-1 and TRBJ2-3; TRBD2 aligns across 8 bases. Germline-derived CDR1 and CDR2 are MGHRA and YSYEKL. V dropped 1 base and J dropped 6; count of bases not matched to a gene: 6. The CDR3 is 15 amino acids. CDR3 nucleotide sequence: TGCGCCAGCAGCCAAGGGGCTAGCGGGTGGGATACGCAGTATTTT. Amino acids: CASSQGASGWDTQYF.